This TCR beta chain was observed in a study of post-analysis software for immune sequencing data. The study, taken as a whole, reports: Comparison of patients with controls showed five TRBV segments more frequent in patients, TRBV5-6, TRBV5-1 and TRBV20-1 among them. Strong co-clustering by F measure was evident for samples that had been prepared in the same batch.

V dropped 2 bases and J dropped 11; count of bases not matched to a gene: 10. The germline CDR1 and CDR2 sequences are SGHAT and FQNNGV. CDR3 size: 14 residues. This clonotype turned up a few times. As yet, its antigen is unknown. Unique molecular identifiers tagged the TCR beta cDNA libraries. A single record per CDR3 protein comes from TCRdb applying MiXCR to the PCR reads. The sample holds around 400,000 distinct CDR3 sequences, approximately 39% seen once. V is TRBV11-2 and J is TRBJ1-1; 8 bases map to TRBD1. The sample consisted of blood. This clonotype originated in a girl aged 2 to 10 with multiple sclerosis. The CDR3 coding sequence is TGTGCCAGCAGCTTACCGGGGACAGGTTGGGTTGCTTTCTTT. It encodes CASSLPGTGWVAFF.